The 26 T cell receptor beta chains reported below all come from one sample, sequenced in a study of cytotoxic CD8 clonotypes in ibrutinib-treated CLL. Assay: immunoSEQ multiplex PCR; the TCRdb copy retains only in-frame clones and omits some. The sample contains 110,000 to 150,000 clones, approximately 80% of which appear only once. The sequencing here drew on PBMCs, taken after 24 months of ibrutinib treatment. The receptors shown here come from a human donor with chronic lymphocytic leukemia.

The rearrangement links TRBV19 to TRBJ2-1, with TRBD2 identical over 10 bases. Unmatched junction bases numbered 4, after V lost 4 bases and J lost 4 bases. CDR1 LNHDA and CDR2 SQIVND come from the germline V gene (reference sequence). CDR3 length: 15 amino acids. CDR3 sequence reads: CASSSGTSAYNEQFF. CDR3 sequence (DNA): TGTGCCAGTAGTAGCGGGACTAGCGCGTACAATGAGCAGTTCTTC. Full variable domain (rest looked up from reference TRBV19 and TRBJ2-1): DGGITQSPKYLFRKEGQNVTLSCEQNLNHDAMYWYRQDPGQGLRLIYYSQIVNDFQKGDIAEGYSVSREKKESFPLTVTSAQKNPTAFYLCASSSGTSAYNEQFFGPGTRLTVL.

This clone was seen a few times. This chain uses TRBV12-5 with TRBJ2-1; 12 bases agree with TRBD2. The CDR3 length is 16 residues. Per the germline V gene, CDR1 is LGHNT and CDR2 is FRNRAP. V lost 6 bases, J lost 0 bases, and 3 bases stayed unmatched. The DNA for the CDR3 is TGTGCTAGTGGCAGGGGACTAGCGGGCTCCTACAATGAGCAGTTCTTC. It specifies CASGRGLAGSYNEQFF.

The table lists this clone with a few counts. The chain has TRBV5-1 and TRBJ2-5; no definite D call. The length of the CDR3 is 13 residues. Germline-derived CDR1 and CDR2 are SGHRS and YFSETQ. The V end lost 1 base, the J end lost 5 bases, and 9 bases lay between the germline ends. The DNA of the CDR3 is TGCGCCAGCAGCTTGTCGGCCGGTGAGACCCAGTACTTC. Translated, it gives CASSLSAGETQYF.

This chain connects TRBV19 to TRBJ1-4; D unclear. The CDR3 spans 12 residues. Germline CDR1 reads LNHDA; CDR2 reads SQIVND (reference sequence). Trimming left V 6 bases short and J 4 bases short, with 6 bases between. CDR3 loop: CASRRGNEKLFF. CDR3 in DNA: TGTGCCAGTAGACGGGGTAATGAAAAACTGTTTTTT.

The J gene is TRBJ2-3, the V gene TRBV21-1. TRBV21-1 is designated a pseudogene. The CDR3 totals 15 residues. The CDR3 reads CASSNTRGAWDTQYF. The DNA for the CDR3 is TGTGCCAGCAGCAACACTAGGGGGGCCTGGGATACGCAGTATTTT.

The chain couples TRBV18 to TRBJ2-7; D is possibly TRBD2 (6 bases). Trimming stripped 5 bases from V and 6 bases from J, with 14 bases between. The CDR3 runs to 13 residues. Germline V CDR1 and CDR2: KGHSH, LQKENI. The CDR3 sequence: CASSTGAGPEQYF. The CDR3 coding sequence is TGTGCCAGCTCAACCGGGGCGGGACCCGAGCAGTACTTC. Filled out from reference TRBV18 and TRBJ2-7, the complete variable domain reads NAGVMQNPRHLVRRRGQEARLRCSPMKGHSHVYWYRQLPEEGLKFMVYLQKENIIDESGMPKERFSAEFPKEGPSILRIQQVVRGDSAAYFCASSTGAGPEQYFGPGTRLTVT.

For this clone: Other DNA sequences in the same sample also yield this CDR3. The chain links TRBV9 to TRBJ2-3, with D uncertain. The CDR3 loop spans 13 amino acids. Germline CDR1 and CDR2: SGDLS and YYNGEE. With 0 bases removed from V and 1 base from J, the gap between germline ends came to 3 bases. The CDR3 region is CASSVAGTDTQYF. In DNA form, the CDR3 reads TGTGCCAGCAGCGTAGCCGGCACAGATACGCAGTATTTT.

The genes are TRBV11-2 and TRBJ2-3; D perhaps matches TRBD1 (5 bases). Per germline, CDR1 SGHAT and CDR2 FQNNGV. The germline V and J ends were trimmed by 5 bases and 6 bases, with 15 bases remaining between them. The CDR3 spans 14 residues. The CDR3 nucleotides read TGTGCCAGCAGCCTAGGGGTTTGGTGGGATACGCAGTATTTT. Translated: CASSLGVWWDTQYF. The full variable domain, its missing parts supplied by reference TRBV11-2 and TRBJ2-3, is EAGVAQSPRYKIIEKRQSVAFWCNPISGHATLYWYQQILGQGPKLLIQFQNNGVVDDSQLPKDRFSAERLKGVDSTLKIQPAKLEDSAVYLCASSLGVWWDTQYFGPGTRLTVL.

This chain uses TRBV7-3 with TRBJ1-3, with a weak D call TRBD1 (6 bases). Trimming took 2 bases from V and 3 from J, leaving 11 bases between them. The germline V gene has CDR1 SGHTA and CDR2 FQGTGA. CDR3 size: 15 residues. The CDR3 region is CASSLAGGGGNTIYF. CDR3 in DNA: TGTGCCAGCAGCTTAGCGGGGGGCGGTGGAAACACCATATATTTT.

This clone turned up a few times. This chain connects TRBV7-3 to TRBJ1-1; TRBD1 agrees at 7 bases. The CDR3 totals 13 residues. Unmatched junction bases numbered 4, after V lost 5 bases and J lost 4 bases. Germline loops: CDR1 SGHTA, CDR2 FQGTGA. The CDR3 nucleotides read TGTGCCAGCAGCCCTCAGGGGGGCACTGAAGCTTTCTTT. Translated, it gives CASSPQGGTEAFF.

CDR3 amino acids: CASSSGTRGYTF. The DNA for the CDR3 is TGTGCCAGCAGTTCCGGGACGAGAGGCTACACCTTC. This chain connects TRBV6-6 to TRBJ1-2; D may be TRBD1 (5 bases). There are 12 residues in the CDR3. The germline gives CDR1 MNHNY, CDR2 SVGAGI (reference sequence). The V end was cut by 4 bases, the J end by 8 bases, with 11 bases between.

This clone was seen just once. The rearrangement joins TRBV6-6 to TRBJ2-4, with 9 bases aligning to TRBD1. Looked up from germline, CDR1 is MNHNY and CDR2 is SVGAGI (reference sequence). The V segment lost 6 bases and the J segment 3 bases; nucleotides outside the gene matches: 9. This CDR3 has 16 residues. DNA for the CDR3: TGTGCCAGCAGAGCCCTCCGGGACAGGGACAAAAACATTCAGTACTTC. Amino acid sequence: CASRALRDRDKNIQYF.

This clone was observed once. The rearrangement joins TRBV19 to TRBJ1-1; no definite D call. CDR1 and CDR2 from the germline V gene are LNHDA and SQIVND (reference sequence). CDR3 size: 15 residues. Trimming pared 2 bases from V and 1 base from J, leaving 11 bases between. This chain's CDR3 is CASSIIGSKNTEAFF. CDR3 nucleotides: TGTGCCAGTAGTATAATCGGCAGCAAGAACACTGAAGCTTTCTTT. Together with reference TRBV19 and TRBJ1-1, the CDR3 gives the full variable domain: DGGITQSPKYLFRKEGQNVTLSCEQNLNHDAMYWYRQDPGQGLRLIYYSQIVNDFQKGDIAEGYSVSREKKESFPLTVTSAQKNPTAFYLCASSIIGSKNTEAFFGQGTRLTVV.

CDR3 loop: CASSVRGGDTGELFF. In DNA form, the CDR3 reads TGTGCCAGCAGCGTGCGGGGGGGCGACACCGGGGAGCTGTTTTTT. The chain links TRBV9 to TRBJ2-2; 9 bases align to TRBD2. The length of the CDR3 is 15 residues. CDR1 is SGDLS and CDR2 is YYNGEE in the germline V gene. V lost 2 bases to trimming and J lost 3 bases; unmatched junction nucleotides: 2. Combining the CDR3 with reference TRBV9 and TRBJ2-2 gives the whole variable domain DSGVTQTPKHLITATGQRVTLRCSPRSGDLSVYWYQQSLDQGLQFLIQYYNGEERAKGNILERFSAQQFPDLHSELNLSSLELGDSALYFCASSVRGGDTGELFFGEGSRLTVL.

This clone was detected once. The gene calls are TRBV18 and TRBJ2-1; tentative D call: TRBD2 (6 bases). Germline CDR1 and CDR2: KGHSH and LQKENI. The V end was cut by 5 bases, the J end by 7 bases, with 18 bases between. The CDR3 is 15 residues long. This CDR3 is CASSTAGTGGNEQFF. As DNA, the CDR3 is TGTGCCAGCTCAACTGCAGGGACCGGGGGTAATGAGCAGTTCTTC.

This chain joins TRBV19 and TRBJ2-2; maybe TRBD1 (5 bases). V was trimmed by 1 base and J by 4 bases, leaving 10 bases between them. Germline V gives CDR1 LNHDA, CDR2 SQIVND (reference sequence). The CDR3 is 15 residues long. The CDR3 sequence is CASSIGPGSTGELFF. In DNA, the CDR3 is TGTGCCAGTAGTATAGGGCCAGGGTCCACCGGGGAGCTGTTTTTT.

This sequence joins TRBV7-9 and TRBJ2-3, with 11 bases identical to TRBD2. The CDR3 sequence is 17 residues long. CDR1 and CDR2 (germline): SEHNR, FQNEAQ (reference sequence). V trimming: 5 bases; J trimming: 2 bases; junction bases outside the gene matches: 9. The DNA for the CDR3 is TGTGCCAGCAGCCAAGGGGCTAGCGGGGGGACCACAGATACGCAGTATTTT. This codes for CASSQGASGGTTDTQYF.

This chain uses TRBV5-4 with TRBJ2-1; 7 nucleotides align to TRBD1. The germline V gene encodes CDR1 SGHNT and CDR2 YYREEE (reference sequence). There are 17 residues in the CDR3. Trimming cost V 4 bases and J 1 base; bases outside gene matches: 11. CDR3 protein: CASSQRQGAPSYNEQFF. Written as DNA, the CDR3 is TGTGCCAGCAGCCAACGACAGGGTGCCCCTTCCTACAATGAGCAGTTCTTC.

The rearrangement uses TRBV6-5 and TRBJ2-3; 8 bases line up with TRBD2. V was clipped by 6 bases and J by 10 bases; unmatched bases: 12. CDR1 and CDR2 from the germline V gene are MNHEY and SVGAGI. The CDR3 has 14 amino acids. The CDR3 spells CASRVAGRDAAQYF. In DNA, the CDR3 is TGTGCCAGCAGGGTAGCGGGGCGGGACGCGGCGCAGTATTTT.

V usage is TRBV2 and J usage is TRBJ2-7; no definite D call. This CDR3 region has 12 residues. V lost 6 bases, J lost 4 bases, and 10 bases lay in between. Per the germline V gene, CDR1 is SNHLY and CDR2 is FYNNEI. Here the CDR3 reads CASRADGYEQYF. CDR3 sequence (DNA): TGTGCCAGCAGGGCCGACGGGTACGAGCAGTACTTC.

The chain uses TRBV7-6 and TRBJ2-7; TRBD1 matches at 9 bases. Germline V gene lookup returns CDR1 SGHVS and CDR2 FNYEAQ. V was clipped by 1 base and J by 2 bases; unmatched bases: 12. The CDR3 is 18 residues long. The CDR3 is CASSLVTAGTGQTYEQYF. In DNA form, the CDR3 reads TGTGCCAGCAGCTTAGTGACCGCCGGGACAGGGCAAACCTACGAGCAGTACTTC.

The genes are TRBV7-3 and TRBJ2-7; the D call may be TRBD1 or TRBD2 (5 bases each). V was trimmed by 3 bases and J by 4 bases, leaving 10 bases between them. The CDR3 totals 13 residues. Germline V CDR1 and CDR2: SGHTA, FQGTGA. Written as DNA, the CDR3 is TGTGCCAGCAGCTTCGCCGGGGCGTACGAGCAGTACTTC. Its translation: CASSFAGAYEQYF.

The CDR3 region has the DNA TGTGCCAGCAGCTTTTTGGTAGCGGGGAGCGAGCAGTACTTC. As protein: CASSFLVAGSEQYF. The V gene is TRBV11-2, the J gene TRBJ2-7; TRBD2 aligns across 8 bases. This CDR3 comprises 14 residues. The V and J ends lost 3 bases and 6 bases, in that order; junction bases with no gene match: 7. From germline, CDR1 is SGHAT and CDR2 FQNNGV.

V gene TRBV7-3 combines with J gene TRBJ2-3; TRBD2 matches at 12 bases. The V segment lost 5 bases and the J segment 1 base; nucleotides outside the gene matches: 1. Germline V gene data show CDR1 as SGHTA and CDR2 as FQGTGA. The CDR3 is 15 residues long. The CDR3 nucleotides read TGTGCCAGCAGCCCTAGCGGGAGGGGCACAGATACGCAGTATTTT. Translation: CASSPSGRGTDTQYF.

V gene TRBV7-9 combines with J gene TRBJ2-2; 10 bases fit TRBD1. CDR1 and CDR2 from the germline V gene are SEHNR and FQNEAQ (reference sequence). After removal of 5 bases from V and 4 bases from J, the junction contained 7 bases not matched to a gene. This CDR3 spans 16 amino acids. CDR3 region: CASSPTGTGVTGELFF. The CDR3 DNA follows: TGTGCCAGCAGCCCAACCGGGACAGGGGTCACCGGGGAGCTGTTTTTT.

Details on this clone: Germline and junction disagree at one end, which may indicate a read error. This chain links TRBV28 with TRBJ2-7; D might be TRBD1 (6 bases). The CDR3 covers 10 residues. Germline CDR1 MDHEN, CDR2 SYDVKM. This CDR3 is CASSQNRVHF. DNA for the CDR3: TGTGCCAGCAGCCAAAACAGGGTGCACTTC.